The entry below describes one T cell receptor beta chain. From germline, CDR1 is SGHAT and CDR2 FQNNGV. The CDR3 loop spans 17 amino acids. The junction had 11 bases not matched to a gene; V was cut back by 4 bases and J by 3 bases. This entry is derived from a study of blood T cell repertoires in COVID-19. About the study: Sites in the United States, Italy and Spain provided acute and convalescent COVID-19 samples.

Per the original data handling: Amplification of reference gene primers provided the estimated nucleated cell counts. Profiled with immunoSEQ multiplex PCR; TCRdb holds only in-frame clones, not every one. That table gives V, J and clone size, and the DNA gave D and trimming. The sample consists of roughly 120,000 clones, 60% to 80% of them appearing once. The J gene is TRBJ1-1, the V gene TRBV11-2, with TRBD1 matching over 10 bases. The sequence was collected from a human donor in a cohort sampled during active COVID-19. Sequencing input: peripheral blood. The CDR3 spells CASSSRDRGSHYTEAFF. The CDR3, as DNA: TGTGCCAGCAGCTCCCGGGACAGGGGTTCGCATTACACTGAAGCTTTCTTT. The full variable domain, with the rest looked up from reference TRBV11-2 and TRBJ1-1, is EAGVAQSPRYKIIEKRQSVAFWCNPISGHATLYWYQQILGQGPKLLIQFQNNGVVDDSQLPKDRFSAERLKGVDSTLKIQPAKLEDSAVYLCASSSRDRGSHYTEAFFGQGTRLTVV.